The source of this T cell receptor beta chain is a study of blood T cell repertoires in COVID-19. About the research overall: COVID-19 samples, acute and convalescent, were from the United States, Italy and Spain. Sources were T cells, B-cell-depleted T cells, or PBMCs; the material itself was cDNA or gDNA.

The length of the CDR3 is 15 residues. Between the trimmed V and J ends, which lost 3 bases and 4 bases, there was a span of 10 bases. CDR1 is KGHSH and CDR2 is LQKENI in the germline V gene. Authors' processing steps: Estimates of nucleated cell counts were drawn from the amplification of reference gene primers. Here immunoSEQ multiplex PCR was the method, and the copy in TCRdb shows in-frame clones only, minus some. That table is the source of V, J and clone size, and D and trimming were worked out from the DNA. In the table there are hundreds of thousands of clones, 84% of which are singletons. Sequenced: peripheral blood. This chain connects TRBV18 to TRBJ2-6; a weak D match, TRBD1 (6 bases). This clonotype was obtained from a human donor in a cohort sampled during active COVID-19. CDR3 nucleotides: TGTGCCAGCTCACCGGTGACAGGAGGGGCCAACGTCCTGACTTTC. Translated, it gives CASSPVTGGANVLTF.